This passage covers 24 T cell receptor beta chains from one sample sequenced in a study of OX40 agonist ivuxolimab in advanced cancers. Clones were sequenced by immunoSEQ multiplex PCR, and TCRdb holds only the in-frame ones, with some missing. The table shows fewer than 95,000 clones, with about 92% occurring only once. The sample in question was CD4+ or CD8+ T cells sorted from blood, obtained in a trial of the OX40 agonist ivuxolimab. The receptors were sampled from an adult with an advanced solid tumor such as melanoma, head and neck, liver or kidney cancer.

This chain joins TRBV5-1 and TRBJ1-4; 9 nucleotides match TRBD1. The CDR3 extends over 17 amino acids. Germline lookup yields CDR1 SGHRS and CDR2 YFSETQ. V was pared by 2 bases and J by 0 bases, with 5 bases of the junction left unmatched. CDR3 sequence (DNA): TGCGCCAGCAGCTTAGGACAGGGGTCTGCAACTAATGAAAAACTGTTTTTT. Translating it yields CASSLGQGSATNEKLFF.

This clone was seen only once. The rearrangement links TRBV5-6 to TRBJ1-2; D is unresolved. The germline V and J ends were trimmed by 0 bases and 9 bases, with 15 bases remaining between them. The CDR3 runs to 14 residues. CDR1 is SGHDT and CDR2 is YYEEEE in the germline V gene. This CDR3 reads CASSLGLGSIRYTF. The CDR3 DNA is TGTGCCAGCAGCTTGGGACTCGGCTCTATTCGCTACACCTTC. The complete variable domain, with remaining parts taken from reference TRBV5-6 and TRBJ1-2, reads DAGVTQSPTHLIKTRGQQVTLRCSPKSGHDTVSWYQQALGQGPQFIFQYYEEEERQRGNFPDRFSGHQFPNYSSELNVNALLLGDSALYLCASSLGLGSIRYTFGSGTRLTVV.

The chain uses TRBV19 and TRBJ2-5; D is unclear. Matching the DNA end better, TRBJ2-7 makes the J call doubtful. The CDR3 extends over 13 amino acids. Germline CDR1 reads LNHDA; CDR2 reads SQIVND (reference sequence). The CDR3 protein is CASSITATYEQYF. The CDR3, as DNA: TGTGCCAGTAGTATAACTGCCACCTACGAGCAGTACTTC.

The rearrangement links TRBV9 to TRBJ2-7, with D perhaps matching TRBD2 (5 bases). With 5 bases removed from V and 9 bases from J, the gap between germline ends came to 15 bases. Looked up from germline, CDR1 is SGDLS and CDR2 is YYNGEE. The CDR3 contains 12 residues. The CDR3 protein is CASSPKLVPQYF. For the CDR3, the DNA is TGTGCCAGCAGTCCTAAACTAGTTCCGCAGTACTTC.

A few counts support this clone. The J gene is TRBJ2-7, the V gene TRBV5-4, with a weak D call TRBD1 (5 bases). Germline CDR1 and CDR2: SGHNT and YYREEE (reference sequence). The V end lost 0 bases, the J end lost 2 bases, and 12 bases lay between the germline ends. The CDR3 covers 15 residues. For the CDR3, the DNA is TGTGCCAGCAGCTTGGCCCAGGGCGGCCCCTACGAGCAGTACTTC. Translating gives CASSLAQGGPYEQYF.

This clone occurred once. This chain joins TRBV2 and TRBJ1-2; 9 bases fit TRBD1. The CDR3 has 16 residues. Trimming removed 5 bases from V and 7 bases from J; junction bases left unmatched: 14. Per the germline V gene, CDR1 is SNHLY and CDR2 is FYNNEI. The CDR3 DNA sequence: TGTGCCAGCAGTTCCGGGACAGGGTCCCTAAGAGGTGGCTACACCTTC. It is translated as CASSSGTGSLRGGYTF.

V usage is TRBV9 and J usage is TRBJ2-5; 7 bases align to TRBD2. Germline lookup yields CDR1 SGDLS and CDR2 YYNGEE. V lost 0 bases, J lost 3 bases, and 11 bases stayed unmatched. The CDR3 is 17 residues long. The CDR3 bases are TGTGCCAGCAGCGTAGGTAGCGGGCTTAGATTTGAAGAGACCCAGTACTTC. Its protein product is CASSVGSGLRFEETQYF.

CDR3: CASSFLPGSSYNEQFF. The CDR3 DNA reads as TGTGCCAGCAGTTTTCTCCCCGGGAGCTCCTACAATGAGCAGTTCTTC. The genes are TRBV28 and TRBJ2-1, with a possible D match to TRBD2 (6 bases). The germline V gene encodes CDR1 MDHEN and CDR2 SYDVKM. Trimming took off 3 bases at V and 0 bases at J, with 12 bases between the two ends. This CDR3 has 16 amino acids.

The chain recombines TRBV15 with TRBJ2-1; D remains unclear. CDR1 and CDR2 from the germline V gene are LNHNV and YYDKDF (reference sequence). V gave up 6 bases and J gave up 4 bases, with 13 bases separating them. The length of the CDR3 is 14 residues. The CDR3 nucleotides are TGTGCCACCAGTTCCACACGTGGATACAATGAGCAGTTCTTC. Translating it yields CATSSTRGYNEQFF.

This rearrangement joins TRBV5-1 to TRBJ2-7; D unresolved. Germline CDR1 SGHRS, CDR2 YFSETQ. The CDR3 consists of 13 residues. Trimming removed 4 bases from V and 2 bases from J, with 10 bases in between. DNA for the CDR3: TGCGCCAGCAGCGTCGCAGGTACCTACGAGCAGTACTTC. Protein sequence: CASSVAGTYEQYF.

The rearrangement uses TRBV18 and TRBJ2-2; tentatively, D is TRBD1 or TRBD2 (5 bases each). The CDR3 extends over 14 amino acids. With 5 bases removed from V and 0 bases from J, the gap between germline ends came to 7 bases. CDR1 is KGHSH and CDR2 is LQKENI in the germline V gene. This CDR3 is CASSGTANTGELFF. The CDR3 DNA follows: TGTGCCAGCTCAGGGACGGCGAACACCGGGGAGCTGTTTTTT. Full variable domain (rest looked up from reference TRBV18 and TRBJ2-2): NAGVMQNPRHLVRRRGQEARLRCSPMKGHSHVYWYRQLPEEGLKFMVYLQKENIIDESGMPKERFSAEFPKEGPSILRIQQVVRGDSAAYFCASSGTANTGELFFGEGSRLTVL.

The chain is built from TRBV6-5 and TRBJ1-1; D call uncertain. CDR3 length: 13 amino acids. Per germline, CDR1 MNHEY and CDR2 SVGAGI. Trimming shortened V by 6 bases and J by 1 base, and 9 bases separated the two germline ends. CDR3 protein: CASRYQRNTEAFF. The CDR3 DNA is TGTGCCAGCAGGTATCAAAGGAACACTGAAGCTTTCTTT.

The chain is built from TRBV27 and TRBJ2-3, with TRBD1 matching 7 bases. Germline V lookup: CDR1 MNHEY, CDR2 SMNVEV (reference sequence). J was trimmed by 2 bases and V by 2 bases; bases with no gene match: 16. This CDR3 has 19 residues. Written as DNA, the CDR3 is TGTGCCAGCAGTTTAACACCGATCCACAGGGGTTTAAACACAGATACGCAGTATTTT. Translation gives CASSLTPIHRGLNTDTQYF.

The chain joins TRBV9 to TRBJ1-1; no reliable D call. With 6 bases removed from V and 1 base from J, the gap between germline ends came to 13 bases. In germline, CDR1 is SGDLS, CDR2 YYNGEE. This CDR3 has 14 amino acids. Here the CDR3 reads CASTRTNRNTEAFF. CDR3 in DNA: TGTGCCAGCACTCGGACTAATCGGAACACTGAAGCTTTCTTT.

The chain has TRBV15 and TRBJ1-2; unclear D gene. CDR1 is LNHNV, CDR2 YYDKDF, per germline (reference sequence). Trimming cost V 0 bases and J 2 bases, with 10 bases left between them. CDR3 length equals 15 residues. CDR3: CATSRDLSGNYGYTF. The CDR3 nucleotides read TGTGCCACCAGCAGAGATCTATCCGGGAACTATGGCTACACCTTC.

The rearrangement joins TRBV27 to TRBJ1-1; TRBD1 is a possible D gene (6 bases). The CDR3 length is 14 residues. Germline CDR1 and CDR2: MNHEY and SMNVEV (reference sequence). V shed 8 bases and J shed 3 bases, with 16 bases lying between them. CDR3 in amino acids: CASREGGGYTEAFF. CDR3 coding DNA: TGTGCCAGCCGTGAAGGGGGAGGATACACTGAAGCTTTCTTT.

The V call is TRBV6-5, the J call TRBJ1-2, with 7 nucleotides matching TRBD1. Per germline, CDR1 MNHEY and CDR2 SVGAGI. The CDR3 sequence is 16 residues long. Losses at the gene ends were 2 bases for V and 0 bases for J; bases not matched to a gene: 6. The CDR3 sequence is CASSYGTGTANYGYTF. DNA of the CDR3: TGTGCCAGCAGTTACGGAACCGGGACAGCTAACTATGGCTACACCTTC.

The CDR3: CASTGAGEQYF. In nucleotides, the CDR3 is TGTGCCAGCACCGGGGCGGGGGAGCAGTATTTT. The genes are TRBV6-4 and TRBJ2-3, with 7 bases matching TRBD2. This CDR3 spans 11 amino acids. J gave up 11 bases and V 7 bases, and 6 bases lay outside the gene matches. Germline-derived CDR1 and CDR2 are MRHNA and SNTAGT.

The rearrangement joins TRBV6-5 to TRBJ1-2; no clear D. V was trimmed by 5 bases and J by 4 bases, leaving 11 bases between them. The germline gives CDR1 MNHEY, CDR2 SVGAGI. The CDR3 consists of 13 residues. Here the CDR3 DNA reads TGTGCCAGCAGTGTACGAGCAGTCTATGGCTACACCTTC. This encodes CASSVRAVYGYTF.

The V gene is TRBV19, the J gene TRBJ2-2, with D tentatively TRBD2 (6 bases). V lost 7 bases, J lost 0 bases, and 9 bases lay in between. There are 14 residues in the CDR3. The germline V gene has CDR1 LNHDA and CDR2 SQIVND (reference sequence). The CDR3 DNA is TGTGCCAGTAATCGGGGGACGAACACCGGGGAGCTGTTTTTT. This translates into CASNRGTNTGELFF. The full variable domain, its missing parts supplied by reference TRBV19 and TRBJ2-2, is DGGITQSPKYLFRKEGQNVTLSCEQNLNHDAMYWYRQDPGQGLRLIYYSQIVNDFQKGDIAEGYSVSREKKESFPLTVTSAQKNPTAFYLCASNRGTNTGELFFGEGSRLTVL.

CDR3 residues: CASSIGGGYTEAFF. In DNA, the CDR3 is TGTGCCAGTAGTATAGGCGGGGGTTATACTGAAGCTTTCTTT. The V and J genes are TRBV19 and TRBJ1-1, with D perhaps TRBD1 (5 bases). This CDR3 spans 14 amino acids. Germline V gives CDR1 LNHDA, CDR2 SQIVND (reference sequence). Trimming took 1 base from V and 5 from J, leaving 11 bases between them. Using reference TRBV19 and TRBJ1-1 for the parts outside the CDR3, the full variable domain is DGGITQSPKYLFRKEGQNVTLSCEQNLNHDAMYWYRQDPGQGLRLIYYSQIVNDFQKGDIAEGYSVSREKKESFPLTVTSAQKNPTAFYLCASSIGGGYTEAFFGQGTRLTVV.

The gene calls are TRBV14 and TRBJ1-4, with 7 nucleotides matching TRBD1. Germline loops: CDR1 SGHDN, CDR2 FVKESK. The CDR3 has 14 amino acids. The V and J ends lost 5 bases and 8 bases, in that order; junction bases with no gene match: 8. As DNA, the CDR3 is TGTGCCAGCAGCTACAGGGGTGTAGGCGAAAAACTGTTTTTT. It translates to CASSYRGVGEKLFF.

This clone was seen once. The chain employs TRBV5-8 and TRBJ2-1, with D perhaps assigned TRBD1 or TRBD2 (5 bases each). The CDR3 has 17 amino acids. Trimming stripped 4 bases from V and 6 bases from J, with 23 bases between. Germline CDR1 and CDR2: SGHTS and YDEGEE. The CDR3 reads CASSLGPPGGGGNEQFF. Here the CDR3 DNA reads TGTGCCAGCAGCCTAGGACCTCCCGGTGGTGGGGGCAATGAGCAGTTCTTC.

The chain has TRBV4-1 and TRBJ2-7; D is ambiguous. Looked up from germline, CDR1 is MGHRA and CDR2 is YSYEKL. The CDR3 length is 14 residues. V was pared by 0 bases and J by 5 bases, with 11 bases between. CDR3 nucleotide sequence: TGCGCCAGCAGCCAAGACCGGACCCCAAACGAGCAGTACTTC. It yields the protein CASSQDRTPNEQYF.